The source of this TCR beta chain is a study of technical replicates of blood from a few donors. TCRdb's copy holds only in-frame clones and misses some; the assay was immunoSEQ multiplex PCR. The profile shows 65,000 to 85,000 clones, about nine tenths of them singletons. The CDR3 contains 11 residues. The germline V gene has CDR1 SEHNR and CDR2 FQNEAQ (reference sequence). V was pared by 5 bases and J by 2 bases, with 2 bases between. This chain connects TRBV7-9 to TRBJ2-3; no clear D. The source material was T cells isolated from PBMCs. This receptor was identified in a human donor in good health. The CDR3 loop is CASSLTDTQYF. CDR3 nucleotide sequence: TGTGCCAGCAGCCTCACAGATACGCAGTATTTT.